The present T cell receptor (beta chain) was sequenced within a study of T cell responses to AZD1222 COVID-19 vaccine (dated by TCRdb to about 2021). As for the study more broadly: TCR sequencing was performed for 230 to 250 trial participants, of whom some 200 were given two doses of AZD1222 and approximately 25 were given two doses of MenACWY control vaccine. Trial participants were enrolled by age into 18-55, 56-69 and 70-plus year subgroups, with roughly 150, 30 and 60 TCR-sequenced participants respectively. Study-wide findings and limitations: The 56-69-year group was small, and its depth increase did not reach significance, likely because of low power. Because no samples from the day 14 peak response were available, repertoires could be characterized only after the peak T cell response. Vaccine-associated CD4 TCRs spanned the whole spike protein, with dominant responses in regions 160-218 and 743-854. Conclusions about previously exposed vaccinees are limited, since just five to seven AZD1222 recipients were seropositive for SARS-CoV-2 at baseline. Spike-specific TCR breadth and depth rose significantly after two AZD1222 doses compared with day 0 and with MenACWY recipients. Reportedly, almost half of the unique spike-specific TCRs recognized epitopes lying outside the regions that are mutated in the B.1.351 and B.1.1.7 variants. Participants were mostly white British, with more females than males. The authors suggested clonal diversity may have been underestimated.

In the case of this clone: Its antigen is unknown. Within one base of it there is no much larger clone, and no base qualities were kept.

The CDR3 starts with the cysteine, ends with the phenylalanine, and has 13 residues. The sequence is cut down to CDR3 DNA, 39 bases in frame from base 1. V and J are truncated by 7 bases and 2 bases respectively, leaving an intervening sequence of 11 bases. The CDR1 and CDR2 encoded by the germline V gene are SNHLY and FYNNEI. The time point label, as the study defines it: about 28 days (+/-7) after the second vaccine dose. AZD1222 recipients given second doses at about 4 weeks or at about 12 weeks were pooled, since spike-specific TCR depth and breadth were not found to differ between the two schedules. Vaccinee samples came from UK trials COV001 and COV002, including a single-blind randomized controlled phase 2/3 trial of AZD1222 (ChAdOx1 nCoV-19) in healthy adults. For TCRbeta chain sequencing, PBMC samples were collected from trial participants at day 0 and at day 28 after the second dose. The CDR3 regions of human TCRbeta chains were analyzed by immunosequencing. The authors' analysis ran thus. Repertoire TCRs were checked for matches against a reference library of SARS-CoV-2-specific TCRs that had been generated using the MIRA antigen-specificity platform. Breadth was defined as the fraction of unique TCRs that were SARS-CoV-2-associated. Depth was defined as the fraction of total T cells that were SARS-CoV-2-associated. Using the MIRA data, every spike-specific TCR was mapped to the spike region that the TCR reacted to and assigned to either a CD4 or a CD8 class. Log10-transformed breadth and depth values were compared by one-way ANOVA with Sidak's multiple comparisons tests. Not all clones reach the TCRdb copy of this immuneACCESS table, which keeps in-frame sequences only. Checked studies attribute under half of the gap to unresolved V genes and leave the rest unexplained. The D gene and trimming were derived from the DNA, and the V and J assignments and clone size from that table. The sample table holds roughly 120,000 clones, of which 85% to 95% were seen once. The ten largest clones represent around 1.5% of the sample.

The origin of this receptor is an adult who received the AZD1222 COVID-19 vaccine. Recombination connected TRBV2 to TRBJ1-2, with the identity of the D gene unclear. The sample consisted of peripheral blood, taken 28 days after the second AZD1222 dose. The CDR3 region has the sequence CASNQDTNYGYTF. The DNA reads TGTGCCAGCAACCAAGACACAAACTATGGCTACACCTTC.